This T cell receptor (beta chain) was obtained from a study of CD8 T cells in ankylosing spondylitis (dated by TCRdb to about 2017). In terms of the full investigation: The study set out to find disease-linked TCR variants by profiling T cell receptor beta repertoires in ankylosing spondylitis patients and healthy donors. The full study cohort was made up of about two dozen ankylosing spondylitis patients and 108 healthy donors. Peripheral blood samples were taken, and synovial fluid was additionally collected from ankylosing spondylitis patients. What the research found in general, with its limitations: The disease-linked clones had a CD8+ phenotype and were found at relatively low frequencies in peripheral blood. The disease-linked clones were reported to be significantly enriched in matched synovial fluid samples from ankylosing spondylitis patients. Some motif variants had previously been reported in the synovial fluid and blood of reactive arthritis patients, which suggests shared mechanisms of disease initiation. A TCR beta motif made up of 7 to 9 highly homologous amino acid variants appeared to be characteristic of blood from ankylosing spondylitis patients.

In regard to this clonotype: The target of this receptor is not known. No much larger clonotype is one base removed from it; base qualities were not supplied.

There are 15 amino acids in the CDR3, from cysteine to phenylalanine inclusive. Here the CDR3 DNA is all that survives: 45 bases in frame from base 1. From a lookup of the germline V gene, CDR1 and CDR2 are SNHLY and FYNNEI. From V the trimming removes 4 bases and from J it removes 3 bases, while the gene matches leave 5 bases of the junction unaccounted for. Sequencing relied on an Illumina HiSeq 2500. TCR beta libraries were prepared by quantitative 5'-RACE with molecular barcodes. Per the source publication's procedure: To identify disease-linked TCR variants, a new computational method was used, one built on a probabilistic model of VDJ rearrangement. In-frame beta chains were kept once TCRdb had trimmed the public reads at Q25 with fastp and called clones with MiXCR. Each CDR3 protein gets just one entry, which takes the most common genes and DNA from the rows behind it. These V and J calls are TCRdb output, not the study's own analysis. The sample table holds 180,000 or so distinct CDR3 sequences, of which more than 9% were seen once. Of the sample, about 28% is held by the ten largest clones.

The V gene is TRBV2 and the J gene is TRBJ2-1; TRBD1 lines up with 8 middle nucleotides. This sequence was found in a male donor with ankylosing spondylitis or in good health (not recorded which). Sequencing was carried out using blood, either unsorted or a sorted T cell fraction (not recorded which). The nucleotides read TGTGCCAGCAGTGTCGACAGGGGAAGCTACAATGAGCAGTTCTTC. Its protein is CASSVDRGSYNEQFF.